This T cell receptor beta chain was obtained from a study of siplizumab effects on memory and regulatory T cells. Regarding this clone: As yet, its antigen is unknown.

Per-sample assaying covered around 10^5 TCR templates. The protocol was immunoSEQ multiplex PCR, while the TCRdb copy is restricted to in-frame clones and leaves out a portion. This sample has around 87,000 clones, with around 90% found just once. Regarding the study as a whole: Suppressive capability of dividing Tregs from siplizumab cultures went unverified.

From germline, CDR1 is SGDLS and CDR2 YYNGEE. V shed 3 bases and J shed 2 bases, with 4 bases lying between them. The CDR3 has 12 residues. This receptor was identified in a human donor in good health. Sequences were obtained from CD4+ T cells sorted from blood. The chain combines TRBV9 with TRBJ2-3, with D uncertain. CDR3 in amino acids: CASSGNTDTQYF. In nucleotides, the CDR3 is TGTGCCAGCAGCGGGAACACAGATACGCAGTATTTT.